These T cell receptor beta chains were read from a single sample in a study of vaccination effects on CD4 cells after COVID-19. These receptors have no known antigen. The protocol was immunoSEQ multiplex PCR, while the TCRdb copy is restricted to in-frame clones and leaves out a portion. The sample has tens of thousands of clones, around 70% seen once. This sample comprised CD4+ T cells from PBMCs cultured with HCoV-229E spike peptides, obtained after COVID-19 vaccination. These TCRs come from a human donor who received a COVID-19 vaccine. CDR3s include the opening cysteine and the closing phenylalanine or tryptophan. D genes are given only for firm matches. For some rows the clone size is stated as once, few or many, or as a class when expanded; others skip it.

J gene | V gene | clone size | D gene | CDR3 DNA | CDR3 protein
TRBJ2-3 | TRBV19 | - | TRBD1 | TGTGCCAGTAGTACCTCTGGGACAGCTACGCAGTATTTT | CASSTSGTATQYF
TRBJ2-2 | TRBV7-2 | - | TRBD2 | TGTGCCAGCAGCTTTCTTGGGACTAGCGGGTCCCCCGGGGAGCTGTTTTTT | CASSFLGTSGSPGELFF
TRBJ1-1 | TRBV7-9 | - | - | TGTGCCAGCAGCTTAAGGAGAGACACTGAAGCTTTCTTT | CASSLRRDTEAFF
TRBJ1-4 | TRBV4-3 | - | - | TGCGCCAGCAGCCAGGGGGGGAACAGGGAAAAACTGTTTTTT | CASSQGGNREKLFF
TRBJ2-2 | TRBV24-1 | once | TRBD2 | TGTGCCACCAGCCCCCAACTAGCGGGGGGGCACACCGGGGAGCTGTTTTTT | CATSPQLAGGHTGELFF
TRBJ2-5 | TRBV29-1 | - | - | TGCAGCACTGCATGGGGCATGGAGACCCAGTACTTC | CSTAWGMETQYF
TRBJ1-5 | TRBV24-1 | - | - | TGTGCCACCAGTGGTTCACAGGGTTTAGAGCCCCAGCATTTT | CATSGSQGLEPQHF
TRBJ1-5 | TRBV28 | once | - | TGTGCCAGCAGTATACTAGGGAATCAGCCCCAGCATTTT | CASSILGNQPQHF
TRBJ2-3 | TRBV28 | - | TRBD2 | TGTGCCAGCAGTTCTAGCGGGGGCACAGATACGCAGTATTTT | CASSSSGGTDTQYF
TRBJ1-5 | TRBV6-1 | - | - | TGTGCCAGCAGTGAAGGATCGGCGGCCAATCAGCCCCAGCATTTT | CASSEGSAANQPQHF
TRBJ1-3 | TRBV18 | few | - | TGTGCCAGCTCACCACCGATGGGGGCTGGAGGAAACACCATATATTTT | CASSPPMGAGGNTIYF
TRBJ2-4 | TRBV4-3 | - | - | TGCGCCAGCAGCCAAGACGGGAAGACCGCCGGGGTTGGCGGCATTCAGTACTTC | CASSQDGKTAGVGGIQYF
TRBJ2-2 | TRBV24-1 | - | TRBD2 | TGTGCCACCAGTGAAACTAGCGGGGGGTTAAGGACCGGGGAGCTGTTTTTT | CATSETSGGLRTGELFF
TRBJ2-5 | TRBV28 | - | - | TGTGCCAGCAGTTTATACCAGGGTTCCCAGTACTTC | CASSLYQGSQYF
TRBJ2-5 | TRBV5-1 | few | - | TGCGCCAGCAGCTTTAACGGGGAGACCCAGTACTTC | CASSFNGETQYF
TRBJ1-1 | TRBV5-4 | - | TRBD1 | TGTGCCAGCAGCTTACCGGGACAGGGGGCTGAAGCTTTCTTT | CASSLPGQGAEAFF
TRBJ1-5 | TRBV19 | - | TRBD1 | TGTGCCAGTAGTATTCGGGACAGGGGGCTCAATCAGCCCCAGCATTTT | CASSIRDRGLNQPQHF
TRBJ1-4 | TRBV21-1 | - | - | TGTGCCAGCAGCATTTTGGGGCGTTCGGGTGAAAAACTGTTTTTT | CASSILGRSGEKLFF
TRBJ2-2 | TRBV19 | few | - | TGTGCCAGTAGTATCTTACCAAACACCGGGGAGCTGTTTTTT | CASSILPNTGELFF
TRBJ2-5 | TRBV6-6 | - | TRBD2 | TGTGCCAGCAGCTCAGAGCGGGGCCAGGGACAAGAGACCCAGTACTTC | CASSSERGQGQETQYF
TRBJ1-1 | TRBV7-2 | - | - | TGTGCCAGCAGCTTACTTGGGTTCACGAGGGGCACTGAAGCTTTCTTT | CASSLLGFTRGTEAFF
TRBJ2-5 | TRBV7-2 | - | TRBD1 | TGTGCCAGCAGCTTCCCGCAAGGGGGCTCTATAAAGACCCAGTACTTC | CASSFPQGGSIKTQYF
TRBJ2-3 | TRBV6-5 | - | - | TGTGCCAGCAGTACACAGGGCTATTCCACAGATACGCAGTATTTT | CASSTQGYSTDTQYF
TRBJ2-5 | TRBV7-7 | - | TRBD1 | TGTGCCAGCAGCTGGGTGACAGGGATCGGTGAGACCCAGTACTTC | CASSWVTGIGETQYF
TRBJ1-4 | TRBV5-8 | - | - | TGTGCCAGCAGCTCGGAAACGCGTGAGGGTGAAAAACTGTTTTTT | CASSSETREGEKLFF
TRBJ1-1 | TRBV18 | - | - | TGTGCCAGCTCACCGAGGACAGCTGAAGCTTTCTTT | CASSPRTAEAFF
TRBJ2-5 | TRBV29-1 | - | - | TGCAGCTTCAGCGGGTCATTGACCCAGTACTTC | CSFSGSLTQYF
TRBJ1-3 | TRBV7-2 | few | - | TGTGCCAGCAGCTTGGCAGGAGTTACTGGAAACACCATATATTTT | CASSLAGVTGNTIYF
TRBJ2-3 | TRBV7-8 | - | - | TGTGCCAGCAGCCGCGAACGCACAGATACGCAGTATTTT | CASSRERTDTQYF
TRBJ1-1 | TRBV28 | - | - | TGTGCCAGCATCAAAGAACCAGGGGCGCTCCCTGAAGCTTTCTTT | CASIKEPGALPEAFF
TRBJ1-3 | TRBV6-5 | - | TRBD1 | TGTGCCAGCAGGGACAGGGGTACAGGAAACACCATATATTTT | CASRDRGTGNTIYF
TRBJ1-2 | TRBV2 | - | TRBD1 | TGTGCCAGCAGTGATGAGGGGGCTGGCTATGGCTACACCTTC | CASSDEGAGYGYTF
TRBJ2-5 | TRBV5-1 | - | - | TGCGCCAGCTGTCTCTCCCCAGTGGGCCCCCAAGAGACCCAGTACTTC | CASCLSPVGPQETQYF
TRBJ1-5 | TRBV28 | - | - | TGTGCCAGCAGCCTTGACCAGGGCAATCAGCCCCAGCATTTT | CASSLDQGNQPQHF
TRBJ1-5 | TRBV30 | - | - | TGTGCCTGGAGTGTAAAGGGAGATCAGCCCCAGCATTTT | CAWSVKGDQPQHF